This is a list of T cell receptor beta chains from one sample in a study of shared clonotypes between healthy human individuals. The table came from immunoSEQ multiplex PCR; TCRdb's copy has only in-frame clones and leaves some out. This sample has some 300,000 clones, with less than 75% found just once. Sequences were obtained from memory CD4+ T cells sorted from blood. All receptors come from a man aged 25-40 years in good health. Each CDR3 is given without its conserved first and last residue. The D gene is left open where the match is weak.

cdr3_aa,j_call,cdr3_length,d_call,v_call
ASSPGLAGVLLVNEQF,TRBJ2-1,16,TRBD2,TRBV18
ASSLERGRGETQY,TRBJ2-5,13,TRBD1,TRBV7-2
ASSSPGSGANVLT,TRBJ2-6,13,.,TRBV7-8
ASTKDRLEALF,TRBJ1-4,11,TRBD1,TRBV2
ASGQTGNSYEQY,TRBJ2-7,12,TRBD1,TRBV28
ASGTGMYQETQY,TRBJ2-5,12,.,TRBV5-8
ASSLDRVLAYASEQF,TRBJ2-1,15,.,TRBV11-2
ASSPDRVAYEQY,TRBJ2-7,12,TRBD1,TRBV18
ASSPWDQPHEQY,TRBJ2-7,12,.,TRBV18
ATSREGGEKLF,TRBJ1-4,11,.,TRBV15
ASSPRVPAGTTISYNEQF,TRBJ2-1,18,.,TRBV4-1
APHPGQPYEQY,TRBJ2-7,11,TRBD1,TRBV6-4
ASSLPSVSEKLF,TRBJ1-4,12,.,TRBV28
ASSMDLGGMKRNPNEQF,TRBJ2-1,17,TRBD2,TRBV7-9
ASSPLGLAGYPQETQY,TRBJ2-5,16,TRBD2,TRBV5-6
ASSQGSYSISYT,TRBJ1-2,12,.,TRBV2
ASRRGPGGETQY,TRBJ2-5,12,.,TRBV5-1
ASSLASHSGQSYNEQF,TRBJ2-1,16,TRBD2,TRBV5-1
ASSKTGVEQY,TRBJ2-7,10,TRBD1,TRBV11-3
ASSFWGQGTGELF,TRBJ2-2,13,.,TRBV5-5
SVAGANQPQH,TRBJ1-5,10,.,TRBV29-1
ASSGLRGNQPQH,TRBJ1-5,12,.,TRBV6-1
ASSLHTWTTAYEQY,TRBJ2-7,14,.,TRBV27
ASSFTTSGRGSDTQY,TRBJ2-3,15,TRBD2,TRBV27
ASSLGSNTGELF,TRBJ2-2,12,.,TRBV7-8